This T cell receptor (beta chain) was identified in a study of blood T cell repertoires in COVID-19 (dated by TCRdb to between 2020 and 2021). At the level of the whole study: The collaborator samples originated in the United States, Italy and Spain and spanned the acute and convalescent phases of COVID-19. The material from the prospective study consisted of cDNA or gDNA derived from T cells, B-cell-depleted T cells, or PBMCs. Subjects who had been exposed to COVID-19, were actively infected with it, or had recovered from it provided the deeply sampled blood TCRbeta repertoires that made up the dataset. The repertoires were made available in a free public database intended to serve as a resource for research on the immune response to SARS-CoV-2. The samples were drawn from the first 160 participants of the ongoing ImmuneRACE study and from 1,254 subjects provided by 6 global collaborators. Sample metadata almost always included a de-identified subject ID, COVID-19 status, age in years and sex. HLA class I and class II types, where available, came from metadata supplied by the sample provider rather than from assay-based typing.

Sequences SGHRS (CDR1) and YFSETQ (CDR2) are obtained from the germline V gene. Counted from cysteine to phenylalanine, this CDR3 has 15 amino acids. Only the CDR3 portion is preserved as DNA: 45 bases, with reading frame beginning at the first base. At the junction V is shortened by 0 bases and J by 3 bases; bases outside the gene matches: 6. TCRbeta CDR3 regions were amplified from genomic DNA using the immunoSEQ Assay, a bias-controlled multiplex PCR. For the original study's pipeline: Nucleated cell counts per sample were estimated from amplification of reference gene primers within the assay. To quantify the absolute abundance of each unique TCRbeta CDR3 rearrangement, sequence reads were collapsed and filtered. For each sample, productive Simpson clonality was calculated as the square root of Simpson's diversity index over productive rearrangements. In its TCRdb copy, this immuneACCESS table keeps in-frame sequences only and misses some clones. Where compared with another copy, unresolved V genes explain less than half of these, and the others have no known cause. Clone size and the V and J calls come from that table; the DNA yielded D and trimming. The sample table holds 45,000 to 55,000 clones, of which over 70% were seen once. The biggest ten clones account for around 3.2% of the sample.

The collaborating institutions used their own protocols to collect whole blood in K2EDTA tubes. Collaborator samples were shipped for TCRbeta analysis as frozen whole blood, isolated PBMCs, or DNA extracted from either sample type. Paper-wide results and their limitations: How much clinical and demographic metadata was included differed by source and by participant, and the metadata was provided uncurated.

Points on this clone: Its target antigen remains unknown. The input lacks base qualities; no much larger clone sits a single base away.

The receptor was isolated from a human donor in a cohort sampled during active COVID-19. Sequencing was carried out using peripheral blood. The chain uses TRBV5-1 and TRBJ2-7; 7 junctional bases match TRBD1. The DNA sequence reads TGCGCCAGCAGCTTGGAGACAGGGATGGGCTACGAGCAGTACTTC. Translation gives CASSLETGMGYEQYF.